This note documents a single T cell receptor beta chain sequence. What this receptor recognizes is not known. No much larger clone is present one base from it, and per-base qualities are unavailable. The data belong to a study of blood T cell repertoires in COVID-19 (dated by TCRdb to 2018 to 2021). The study in broad terms: Samples from collaborators originated in the United States, Italy and Spain and spanned both the acute and convalescent phases of COVID-19. The material from the prospective study consisted of cDNA or gDNA derived from T cells, B-cell-depleted T cells, or PBMCs. Deeply sampled blood TCRbeta repertoires from subjects exposed to, actively infected with, or recovered from COVID-19 were included in the dataset. The repertoires were made available in a free public database intended to serve as a resource for research on the immune response to SARS-CoV-2. The samples were drawn from two sources: the first 160 participants of the ongoing ImmuneRACE study, and 950 to 1,500 subjects contributed by 6 global collaborators. A de-identified subject ID, COVID-19 status, age in years and sex were almost always included in the sample metadata. Where available, HLA class I and class II types were taken from metadata supplied by the sample provider and were not determined by assay-based typing.

Deletion took 1 base off V and 0 bases off J, with a span of 6 bases between the germline ends. Counted from cysteine to phenylalanine, this CDR3 has 15 amino acids. The sequence is cut down to CDR3 DNA, 45 bases in frame from base 1. The germline V gene sets CDR1 to SGHTA and CDR2 to FQGNSA. TCRbeta CDR3 regions were amplified from genomic DNA by means of the immunoSEQ Assay, a bias-controlled multiplex PCR. On the study's bioinformatics: Within the assay, amplification of reference gene primers was used to estimate how many nucleated cells each sample contained. Sequence reads were collapsed and filtered to measure the absolute abundance of every unique TCRbeta CDR3 rearrangement. For each sample, productive Simpson clonality was calculated as the square root of Simpson's diversity index across productive rearrangements. Imported from immuneACCESS, the table was reduced by TCRdb to in-frame sequences with V and J called. These copies leave out some clones; in studies compared against another copy, an unresolved V gene accounts for under half, and the cause of the remainder is not known. For V, J and clone size, that table is used; D and trimming come from the DNA. A total of 35,000 to 50,000 clones appear in this sample, over 65% of them only once. More than 55% of the sample lies in the top ten.

Study-wide findings and limitations: Clinical and demographic metadata were provided uncurated, with the amount varying by source and participant.

The collaborating institutions used their own protocols to collect whole blood in K2EDTA tubes. For TCRbeta analysis, collaborator samples were shipped as frozen whole blood, as isolated PBMCs, or as DNA extracted from either sample type. The sequence was obtained from a man older than 75 with acute or convalescent COVID-19. Sequencing input: peripheral blood. The chain is assembled from TRBV7-2 and TRBJ2-2, with the identity of the D gene unclear. The CDR3 here reads CASSLVRANTGELFF. Here is the DNA: TGTGCCAGCAGCTTAGTTCGAGCGAACACCGGGGAGCTGTTTTTT.